The present entry profiles one T cell receptor beta chain with its context. Its antigen remains undetermined. No base qualities exist here, and no much larger clone lies one base off it. This sample is part of a study of shared clonotypes between healthy human individuals (dated by TCRdb to 2018 to 2021). Describing the broader study: A couple of women and a few men aged 18 to 49 years were included in the cohort. To estimate repertoire size and how much clonotype sharing occurs between individuals, the study deeply sequenced the blood TCR repertoires of five healthy adults. Libraries were prepared and TCR repertoires were sequenced by different laboratories using diverse techniques, in order to increase sequencing depth and limit assay-specific biases. Each donor's leukapheresis produced roughly between roughly 0.85 and 9.5 billion PBMCs. Per donor, three plates each were used for CD4 naive and CD4 memory, two for CD8 naive, and one for CD8 memory. Study-wide conclusions, independent of this receptor: Larger estimated clonotype richness was generally found for naive subsets than for memory subsets. Based on pairwise subsampling, the degree of clonotype sharing among donors was expected to be affected by sequencing depth. Across several donors, around 5.4% of naive CD4, over 3% of naive CD8, 2.3% of memory CD4, and about 0.4% of memory CD8 clonotypes were shared. Only blood was sampled, and tissue TCR repertoires likely differ from those in blood. The genetic and exposure-history diversity represented was limited by the small number of donors. Higher generation probabilities were observed for clonotypes shared by all four sorted-subset donors than for non-shared clonotypes. Even with the large sequencing depth, rarefaction of the sorted-subset datasets indicated that sequencing was incomplete.

CD8 naive samples were obtained by positive selection for CCR7 among CD45RO-negative cells, yielding a CD45RA+CCR7+ population from which TemRA cells were excluded. The donors were healthy, HIV-negative adults who had no recently reported acute infections or vaccinations. All donors were Caucasian adults living in Nashville, Tennessee, USA. Blood was collected by leukapheresis, and PBMCs were isolated by Ficoll-Histopaque density gradient centrifugation and then cryopreserved in liquid nitrogen vapor phase. Analytical flow cytometry was used to check the purity and quantity of every magnetically sorted T cell population. Genomic DNA was isolated from every sorted fraction and measured by UV absorbance on a Nanodrop 2000c. The germline V gene specifies SGHTS as CDR1 and YDEGEE as CDR2. Cut back by 0 bases and 1 base, the V and J ends lie 10 bases apart. The CDR3 covers 15 residues, taking in both the cysteine and the phenylalanine. CDR3 DNA only is kept here, 45 bases in frame from base 1.

TCR CDR3 regions were amplified from genomic DNA by multiplex PCR using the deep immunoSEQ assay. For each cell subset, the extracted genomic DNA was distributed evenly across all wells of several immunoSEQ 96-well plates, and each plate served as one replicate. For sorted subsets, approximately 210 ng genomic DNA, equal to 30,000 to 35,000 T cell genomes, was loaded into each replicate PCR. Purified libraries were quantified with a Qubit 3.0 fluorometer, sized on a Bioanalyzer 2100, and re-quantified with the KAPA Library Quantification kit. Each immunoSEQ 96-well plate was sequenced on its own single-read 150-cycle Illumina NextSeq 550 flow cell. The published analysis was carried out like this. Because the immunoSEQ output held only junctional sequences and lacked quality scores, the filtering could not match the filtering applied to full-length reads. To assign V/J genes and CDR3, sequences were annotated against IMGT germline references using PyIR, a Python wrapper for IgBLAST v1.9. Reads were removed for weak V/J assignments (E-value above 1e-6), missing CDR3, stop codons, out-of-frame junctions, or ambiguous translated residues. V3J clonotypes were defined as sequences sharing an identical inferred V gene, J gene, and CDR3 amino acid sequence. Percentage overlap between repertoires was computed as shared unique clonotypes divided by the size of the smaller repertoire. Richness of each repertoire was evaluated using RTK rarefaction, the Chao1 estimator, and Recon v2.1 estimates of unobserved clonotypes. Generation probabilities were computed with OLGA for all TCRbeta clonotypes obtained by the gDNA method from four donors. TCRdb limited this immuneACCESS table to in-frame rearrangements with V and J called. A share of clones is missing; checked studies link under half to unresolved V genes, and the rest is unexplained. For V, J and clone size, that table is used; D and trimming come from the DNA. The sample yields about 680,000 clones; about 91% were counted once. Approximately 24% of the sample goes to the ten largest clones.

The sample comprised naive CD8+ T cells sorted from blood. This sample's cell subset or site label indicates: CD45RA+CCR7+. The source is a man aged 30 to 39 in good health. The rearranged segments are TRBV5-8 and TRBJ1-1; a confident D gene designation cannot be given. The sequence in DNA is TGTGCCAGCAGCTTGGATGGATGGACGAACACTGAAGCTTTCTTT. Translated, it reads CASSLDGWTNTEAFF.